The 13 T cell receptor beta chains below come from one sample, sequenced in a study of T-cell reconstitution after alpha-beta-depleted transplantation in children (dated by TCRdb to about 2016). Library construction relied on PCR. Data came from an Illumina HiSeq 2500. TCR library preparation used molecular barcoding, with unique molecular identifiers applied to normalize quantification of the TCRbeta repertoire. TCRdb cleaned the public reads at Q25 with fastp, built clones with MiXCR and kept in-frame beta chains. Merged by CDR3 protein, the rows form single entries marked with the most common genes and DNA. The sample records 480,000 or so distinct CDR3 sequences, more than 9% of which are singletons. Together, the top ten hold 2% to 2.5% of the sample. The sample's treatment or condition label, in plain terms: allogeneic hematopoietic cell transplantation with graft depleted of TCRalphabeta T cells and CD19 B cells.

The starting material was PBMCs, obtained before TCRalphabeta/CD19-depleted stem cell transplant. These receptors all stem from a child under 10 years old with inherited bone marrow failure, due to receive a stem cell transplant.

In this sample, this clonotype turned up many times. The V and J genes are TRBV28 and TRBJ2-5, with a tentative D call TRBD1 (6 bases). The CDR3 has 15 amino acids. Per the germline V gene, CDR1 is MDHEN and CDR2 is SYDVKM. With 5 bases removed from V and 2 bases from J, the gap between germline ends came to 15 bases. CDR3 DNA: TGTGCCAGCAGTCGATCACCGGGACAACAAGAGACCCAGTACTTC. It translates to CASSRSPGQQETQYF. Full variable domain (rest looked up from reference TRBV28 and TRBJ2-5): DVKVTQSSRYLVKRTGEKVFLECVQDMDHENMFWYRQDPGLGLRLIYFSYDVKMKEKGDIPEGYSVSREKKERFSLILESASTNQTSMYLCASSRSPGQQETQYFGPGTRLLVL.

Many counts were recorded for this clonotype. J is TRBJ2-1 and V is TRBV12-3 or TRBV12-4; the match to TRBD2 covers 7 bases. The V and J ends lost 3 bases and 3 bases, in that order; junction bases with no gene match: 5. The CDR3 covers 15 residues. The CDR3 DNA sequence: TGTGCCAGCAGTTTGGCGGGAGAAATCTACAATGAGCAGTTCTTC. Its translation is CASSLAGEIYNEQFF.

Regarding this clonotype: One end of the junction does not line up with germline, which may come from a read error. The V call is TRBV3-1, the J call TRBJ2-2; D uncertain. The CDR3 has 15 amino acids. Germline assignment: CDR1 LGHDT and CDR2 YNNKEL (reference sequence). CDR3 sequence (DNA): TGTGCCAGCTGCCAACTGTCAGGGAACACCGGGGAGCTGTTTTTT. This gives the protein CASCQLSGNTGELFF.

The V call is TRBV7-8, the J call TRBJ2-1; unclear D gene. Germline loops: CDR1 SGHVS, CDR2 FQNEAQ. The germline V and J ends were trimmed by 3 bases and 9 bases, with 9 bases remaining between them. This CDR3 has 12 amino acids. In DNA form, the CDR3 reads TGTGCCAGCAGCTTTCTGGGCCTTGAGCAGTTCTTC. This codes for CASSFLGLEQFF.

A few counts support this clonotype. V gene TRBV30 combines with J gene TRBJ2-3; TRBD1 or TRBD2 may be the D gene (5 bases each). Trimming pared 4 bases from V and 3 bases from J, leaving 14 bases between. The CDR3 has 14 residues. Germline CDR1 reads GTSNPN; CDR2 reads SVGIG (reference sequence). The CDR3 DNA is TGTGCCTGGATAGAGGGGAGATCGACAGATACGCAGTATTTT. Its protein is CAWIEGRSTDTQYF.

This clonotype was observed many times. J is TRBJ2-7 and V is TRBV20-1; no reliable D call. The CDR3 runs 13 residues. Germline-derived CDR1 and CDR2 are DFQATT and SNEGSKA (reference sequence). Trimming took 1 base from V and 0 from J, leaving 7 bases between them. Written as DNA, the CDR3 is TGCAGTGCTAGAGGGGTCGGCTCCTACGAGCAGTACTTC. The encoded protein is CSARGVGSYEQYF.

V and J are TRBV5-4 and TRBJ1-1; D perhaps matches TRBD1 (5 bases). The V and J ends lost 1 base and 6 bases respectively, with 10 bases between them. The germline CDR1 and CDR2 sequences are SGHNT and YYREEE (reference sequence). This CDR3 comprises 13 residues. CDR3 DNA sequence: TGTGCCAGCAGCTTGTGGAGGGGACCTGAAGCTTTCTTT. Amino acid sequence: CASSLWRGPEAFF.

This clonotype has only a few counts. The V call is TRBV27, the J call TRBJ1-1; D is perhaps TRBD1 (6 bases). Germline V CDR1 and CDR2: MNHEY, SMNVEV (reference sequence). V shed 0 bases and J shed 7 bases, with 9 bases lying between them. The CDR3 spans 13 residues. Written as DNA, the CDR3 is TGTGCCAGCAGTTTATCAGGGGGGGGTGAAGCTTTCTTT. Protein sequence: CASSLSGGGEAFF.

The V gene is TRBV7-9, the J gene TRBJ2-5; 8 bases are shared with TRBD1. Germline V gene sequence: CDR1 SEHNR, CDR2 FQNEAQ (reference sequence). The CDR3 totals 14 residues. The ends lost 6 bases at V and 1 base at J; junction bases unmatched: 4. CDR3 DNA: TGTGCCAGCAGTGCCACAGGGGGCCAAGAGACCCAGTACTTC. Encoded protein: CASSATGGQETQYF.

This clonotype was seen repeatedly, ten times or more. V gene TRBV18 combines with J gene TRBJ2-7; possibly TRBD2 for D (6 bases). Germline loops: CDR1 KGHSH, CDR2 LQKENI. V lost 3 bases and J 3 bases, leaving 12 bases between the germline ends. The CDR3 contains 14 residues. The CDR3 loop reads CASSPGTQHYEQYF. The CDR3 DNA reads as TGTGCCAGCTCACCCGGGACTCAGCACTACGAGCAGTACTTC.

In the case of this clonotype: Just one base apart from a much larger clone, this may be a read error. This chain uses TRBV11-2 with TRBJ1-3; tentatively, D is TRBD1 (5 bases). CDR3 length: 17 residues. CDR1 and CDR2 from the germline V gene are SGHAT and FQNNGV. The V end lost 0 bases, the J end lost 2 bases, and 14 bases lay between the germline ends. The CDR3 spells CASSLDLVWGTGNTIYF. CDR3 bases: TGTGCCAGCAGCTTAGATTTGGTCTGGGGGACTGGAAACACCATATATTTT.

A few counts support this clonotype. The chain employs TRBV5-1 and TRBJ2-2; tentatively, D is TRBD2 (5 bases). The V end was cut by 0 bases, the J end by 5 bases, with 11 bases between. Germline CDR1 is SGHRS and CDR2 is YFSETQ. The CDR3 spans 15 residues. The CDR3 loop reads CASSLEGLTTGELFF. The CDR3 DNA follows: TGCGCCAGCAGCTTGGAAGGACTGACTACCGGGGAGCTGTTTTTT.

This clonotype was observed at least ten times. The CDR3 sequence: CSARVAKAGIYEQYF. CDR3 sequence (DNA): TGCAGTGCTAGAGTGGCTAAAGCGGGAATCTACGAGCAGTACTTC. The chain has TRBV20-1 and TRBJ2-7; 7 nucleotides match TRBD2. V gave up 1 base and J gave up 3 bases; unmatched junction bases: 9. This CDR3 is 15 amino acids long. Germline CDR1 is DFQATT and CDR2 is SNEGSKA (reference sequence).